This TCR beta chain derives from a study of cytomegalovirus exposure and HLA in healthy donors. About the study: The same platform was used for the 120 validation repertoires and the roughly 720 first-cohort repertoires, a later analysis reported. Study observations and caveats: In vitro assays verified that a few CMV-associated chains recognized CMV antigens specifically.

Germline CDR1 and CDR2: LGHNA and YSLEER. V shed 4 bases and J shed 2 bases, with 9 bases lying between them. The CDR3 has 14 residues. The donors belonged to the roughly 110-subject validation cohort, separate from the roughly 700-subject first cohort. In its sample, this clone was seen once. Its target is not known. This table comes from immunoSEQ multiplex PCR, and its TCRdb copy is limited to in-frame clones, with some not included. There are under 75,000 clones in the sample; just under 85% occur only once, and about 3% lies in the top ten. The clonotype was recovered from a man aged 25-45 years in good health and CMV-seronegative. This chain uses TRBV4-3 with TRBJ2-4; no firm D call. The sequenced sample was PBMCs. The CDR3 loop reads CASSLDLTKNIQYF. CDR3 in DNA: TGCGCCAGCAGCCTCGACTTAACCAAAAACATTCAGTACTTC.